This paragraph reports one T cell receptor beta chain. This specimen belongs to a study of blood T cell repertoires in COVID-19. Study summary: Samples came from the United States, Italy and Spain, spanning acute and convalescent COVID-19.

The Seattle patients, enrolled during active infection, were followed longitudinally. Authors' analysis steps: Amplified reference gene primers provided the basis for estimating nucleated cell counts. Here immunoSEQ multiplex PCR was the method, and the copy in TCRdb shows in-frame clones only, minus some. V and J calls and clone size are copied from that table; D and trimming were computed from the DNA. Of about 300,000 clones listed, 85% to 90% are singletons. Trimming stripped 8 bases from V and 6 bases from J, with 11 bases between. Per germline, CDR1 MNHEY and CDR2 SMNVEV (reference sequence). This CDR3 is 12 amino acids long.

The sequencing sample was made of peripheral blood. This TCR came from a woman aged 50 to 60 with COVID-19, enrolled during active disease. This chain joins TRBV27 and TRBJ1-5, with no clear D. CDR3 nucleotides: TGTGCCAGCGCAGGATTGGGTCAGCCCCAGCATTTT. Its protein is CASAGLGQPQHF.